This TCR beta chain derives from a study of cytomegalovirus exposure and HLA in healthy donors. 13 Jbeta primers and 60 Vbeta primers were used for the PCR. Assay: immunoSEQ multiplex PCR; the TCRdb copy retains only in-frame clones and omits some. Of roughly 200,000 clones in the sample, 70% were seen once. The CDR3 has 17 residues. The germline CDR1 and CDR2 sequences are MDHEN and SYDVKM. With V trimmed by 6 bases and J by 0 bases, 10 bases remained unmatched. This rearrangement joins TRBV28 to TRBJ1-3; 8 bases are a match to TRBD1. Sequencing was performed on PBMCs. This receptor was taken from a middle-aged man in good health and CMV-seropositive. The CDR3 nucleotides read TGTGCCAGCAGCCAGACAGGGGAGGGGGTCTCTGGAAACACCATATATTTT. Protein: CASSQTGEGVSGNTIYF.